This T cell receptor beta chain came from a study of CD8+ T cells in alopecia areata. In germline, CDR1 is SQVTM, CDR2 ANQGSEA. CDR3 length: 12 amino acids. V was trimmed by 3 bases and J by 0 bases, leaving 5 bases between them. Of note for this clone: Its antigen is not known.

Study-wide results and limits: Researchers reported that TCR sharing among patients proved less clear than in mice, possibly HLA-linked. A single nonresponder leaves the baseline CD8+ expansion link to response uncertain. Treatment with tofacitinib significantly lowered scalp clonality and reduced expanded CD8+ clones among the top 100. In scalp and blood during tofacitinib, many expanded lesional clones persisted.

As to treatment: oral pan-JAK inhibitor, 5-10 mg twice daily. cDNA reverse transcribed from extracted RNA served as the sequencing template. The protocol was immunoSEQ multiplex PCR, while the TCRdb copy is restricted to in-frame clones and leaves out a portion. Of about 200,000 clones listed, roughly 70% are singletons. The rearrangement links TRBV29-1 to TRBJ1-1; no clear D gene. The receptor was derived from a human donor with alopecia areata. Sequencing used CD4+ T cells sorted from blood, obtained around week 49, from a patient treated with tofacitinib. The CDR3, as DNA: TGCAGCGTTGACACAATGAACACTGAAGCTTTCTTT. It is translated as CSVDTMNTEAFF. The variable domain in full, with the rest retrieved from reference TRBV29-1 and TRBJ1-1, is SAVISQKPSRDICQRGTSLTIQCQVDSQVTMMFWYRQQPGQSLTLIATANQGSEATYESGFVIDKFPISRPNLTFSTLTVSNMSPEDSSIYLCSVDTMNTEAFFGQGTRLTVV.